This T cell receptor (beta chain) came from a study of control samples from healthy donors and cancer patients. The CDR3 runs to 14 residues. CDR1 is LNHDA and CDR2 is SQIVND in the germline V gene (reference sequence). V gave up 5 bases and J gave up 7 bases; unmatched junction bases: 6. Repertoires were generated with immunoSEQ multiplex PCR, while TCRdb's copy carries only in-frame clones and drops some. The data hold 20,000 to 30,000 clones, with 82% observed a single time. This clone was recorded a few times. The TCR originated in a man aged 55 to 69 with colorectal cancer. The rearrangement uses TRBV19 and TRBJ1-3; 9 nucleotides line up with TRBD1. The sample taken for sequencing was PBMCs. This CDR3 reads CASSPGTGSNTIYF. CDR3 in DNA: TGTGCCAGTAGTCCCGGGACAGGGAGTAACACCATATATTTT.